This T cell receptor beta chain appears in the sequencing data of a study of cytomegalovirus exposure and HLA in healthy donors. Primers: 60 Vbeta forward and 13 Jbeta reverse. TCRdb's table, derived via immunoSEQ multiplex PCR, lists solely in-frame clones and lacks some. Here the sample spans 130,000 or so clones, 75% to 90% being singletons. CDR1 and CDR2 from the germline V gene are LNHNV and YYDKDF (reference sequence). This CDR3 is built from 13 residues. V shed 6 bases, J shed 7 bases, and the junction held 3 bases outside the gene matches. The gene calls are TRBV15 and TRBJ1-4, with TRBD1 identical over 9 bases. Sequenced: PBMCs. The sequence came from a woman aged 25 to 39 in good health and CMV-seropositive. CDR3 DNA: TGTGCCACCAGAGACAGGGGGGTTGAAAAACTGTTTTTT. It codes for CATRDRGVEKLFF.